The 22 T cell receptor beta chains given below trace back to one sample, sequenced in a study of blood T cell repertoires in COVID-19. Clones were read by immunoSEQ multiplex PCR, and TCRdb kept only the in-frame ones, dropping some. The data hold around 320,000 clones, with approximately 90% observed a single time. Sequencing was carried out using peripheral blood. These receptors were obtained from a man between 18 and 35 years old with active or convalescent COVID-19.

The chain recombines TRBV13 with TRBJ2-1; TRBD2 agrees at 8 bases. Trimming cost V 5 bases and J 9 bases; bases outside gene matches: 6. This CDR3 is 13 amino acids long. Germline CDR1 PRHDT, CDR2 FYEKMQ (reference sequence). CDR3 nucleotide sequence: TGTGCCAGCAGCCCCGGGGGGGGCGGTGAGCAGTTCTTC. Amino acids: CASSPGGGGEQFF.

The V and J genes are TRBV6-5 and TRBJ1-5; possible D gene TRBD1, 6 bases. This CDR3 region has 14 residues. V dropped 6 bases and J dropped 2 bases, with 11 bases sitting between them. Germline V gives CDR1 MNHEY, CDR2 SVGAGI. The CDR3 sequence is CASRQGTRNQPQHF. CDR3 nucleotides: TGTGCCAGCAGGCAGGGGACCCGCAATCAGCCCCAGCATTTT.

The sample holds a few counts of this clone. The chain has TRBV27 and TRBJ1-5; TRBD1 matches at 9 bases. V trimming: 6 bases; J trimming: 6 bases; junction bases outside the gene matches: 3. The CDR3 has 13 residues. Germline CDR1 is MNHEY and CDR2 is SMNVEV (reference sequence). The CDR3 nucleotides are TGTGCCAGCAGCCGGGACAGGGTTCAGCCCCAGCATTTT. It encodes CASSRDRVQPQHF.

The rearrangement uses TRBV28 and TRBJ1-2; 8 bases match TRBD1. The CDR3 is 16 residues long. The J segment lost 7 bases and the V segment lost 0 bases, leaving 10 bases of the junction unmatched. The germline V gene encodes CDR1 MDHEN and CDR2 SYDVKM. CDR3 DNA: TGTGCCAGCAGTTTATGGGAGGCAGGGGGCTTCGGTGGCTACACCTTC. It yields the protein CASSLWEAGGFGGYTF.

The rearrangement links TRBV27 to TRBJ2-1; TRBD1 aligns across 10 bases. The J segment lost 7 bases and the V segment lost 5 bases, leaving 8 bases of the junction unmatched. CDR1 is MNHEY, CDR2 SMNVEV, per germline (reference sequence). This CDR3 is 15 amino acids long. The CDR3 coding sequence is TGTGCCAGCAGTCCTGGGACAGGGGCGGCAAATGAGCAGTTCTTC. This encodes CASSPGTGAANEQFF.

This clone occurred many times. This sequence joins TRBV3-1 (or the pseudogene TRBV3-2) and TRBJ2-2; D might be TRBD2 (6 bases). Trimming removed 2 bases from V and 6 bases from J, with 13 bases in between. From germline, CDR1 is LGHDT and CDR2 YNNKEL (reference sequence). CDR3 length: 15 amino acids. The CDR3 is CASSQPLTSPGELFF. CDR3 nucleotide sequence: TGTGCCAGCAGCCAACCCCTCACTAGCCCCGGGGAGCTGTTTTTT.

The chain uses TRBV14 and TRBJ2-2; 8 bases align to TRBD1. J lost 5 bases, V lost 0 bases, and 11 bases had no gene match. This CDR3 has 18 amino acids. Germline V CDR1 and CDR2: SGHDN, FVKESK. For the CDR3, the DNA is TGTGCCAGCAGCCAAGACGTAACAGGGGGAACCCTGACCGGGGAGCTGTTTTTT. As protein: CASSQDVTGGTLTGELFF.

This rearrangement joins TRBV7-9 to TRBJ2-4; 13 bases fit TRBD2. The germline V gene encodes CDR1 SEHNR and CDR2 FQNEAQ (reference sequence). The CDR3 loop spans 16 amino acids. J lost 8 bases, V lost 5 bases, and 9 bases had no gene match. The CDR3 region is CASSKLAGGPRDIQYF. The CDR3 DNA reads TGTGCCAGCAGCAAACTAGCGGGAGGGCCGAGAGACATTCAGTACTTC.

The J gene is TRBJ1-5, the V gene TRBV19; D remains ambiguous. This CDR3 region has 15 residues. Germline values: CDR1 LNHDA, CDR2 SQIVND (reference sequence). Trimming left V 1 base short and J 0 bases short, with 7 bases between. The CDR3 bases are TGTGCCAGTAGTATAGGATCCAGTAGCAATCAGCCCCAGCATTTT. Protein sequence: CASSIGSSSNQPQHF.

The chain couples TRBV15 to TRBJ2-5, with 8 bases lining up with TRBD2. After removal of 1 base from V and 4 bases from J, the junction contained 8 bases not matched to a gene. The germline CDR1 and CDR2 sequences are LNHNV and YYDKDF (reference sequence). The CDR3 loop spans 16 amino acids. The CDR3 is CATSRGLRGALETQYF. The CDR3 DNA reads as TGTGCCACCAGCAGAGGTCTGCGGGGGGCCTTAGAGACCCAGTACTTC.

The chain recombines TRBV27 with TRBJ1-2; D may be TRBD1 (6 bases). The V and J ends lost 0 bases and 5 bases respectively, with 22 bases between them. The CDR3 length is 18 residues. Germline CDR1 and CDR2: MNHEY and SMNVEV (reference sequence). The chain's CDR3 is CASSLSRIKGQTRYGYTF. CDR3 DNA: TGTGCCAGCAGTTTATCCCGTATTAAGGGACAAACAAGGTATGGCTACACCTTC.

The chain combines TRBV13 with TRBJ2-2, with D hard to call. CDR3 length: 13 amino acids. Per the germline V gene, CDR1 is PRHDT and CDR2 is FYEKMQ (reference sequence). The V gene lost 1 base and the J gene lost 5 bases, with 5 bases spanning the gap. The CDR3 DNA sequence: TGTGCCAGCAGCTTAGTGGCTACCGGGGAGCTGTTTTTT. Its protein product is CASSLVATGELFF.

The chain carries TRBV9 and TRBJ2-7; TRBD2 matches at 9 bases. There are 16 residues in the CDR3. V lost 2 bases and J lost 6; bases outside the gene matches: 12. Germline V gene lookup returns CDR1 SGDLS and CDR2 YYNGEE. In DNA form, the CDR3 reads TGTGCCAGCAGCGTCAGTGCTAGCGGGGCTCAGTCCGAGCAGTACTTC. Translation gives CASSVSASGAQSEQYF.

The V gene is TRBV27, the J gene TRBJ1-2; TRBD1 aligns across 7 bases. Germline V gene lookup returns CDR1 MNHEY and CDR2 SMNVEV (reference sequence). With 7 bases clipped from V and 6 bases from J, the junction kept 11 bases outside the gene matches. CDR3 length: 14 amino acids. CDR3 protein: CASTPTGFEDGYTF. The CDR3 DNA reads TGTGCCAGCACCCCGACAGGGTTCGAGGATGGCTACACCTTC.

The chain has TRBV24-1 and TRBJ2-5; 10 bases map to TRBD1. Unmatched junction bases numbered 16, after V lost 3 bases and J lost 7 bases. Germline assignment: CDR1 KGHDR and CDR2 SFDVKD. CDR3 length: 18 amino acids. The CDR3 region is CATSDQNNGQGDRGTQYF. The CDR3 DNA reads as TGTGCCACCAGTGATCAAAACAATGGACAGGGGGATAGAGGGACCCAGTACTTC.

To note about this clone: This specimen includes other DNA sequences encoding the same CDR3. The chain employs TRBV11-3 and TRBJ2-1, with 13 bases matching TRBD2. The CDR3 sequence is 16 residues long. After removal of 4 bases from V and 3 bases from J, the junction contained 3 bases not matched to a gene. Germline V lookup: CDR1 SGHNT, CDR2 YENEEA. Written as DNA, the CDR3 is TGTGCCAGCAGCTCCGGGACTAGCGGGGTCTACAATGAGCAGTTCTTC. This sequence encodes CASSSGTSGVYNEQFF.

The chain is built from TRBV19 and TRBJ2-2; 10 positions agree with TRBD1. The CDR3 is 15 amino acids. V lost 8 bases and J lost 4; bases outside the gene matches: 7. In germline, CDR1 is LNHDA, CDR2 SQIVND (reference sequence). The CDR3 loop reads CASHRGQGGTGELFF. The CDR3 DNA follows: TGTGCCAGTCACAGAGGACAGGGGGGCACCGGGGAGCTGTTTTTT.

The chain carries TRBV3-1 (or the pseudogene TRBV3-2) and TRBJ2-7, with a possible D match to TRBD2 (7 bases). CDR3 length: 14 amino acids. Trimming took 1 base from V and 4 from J, leaving 11 bases between them. Germline CDR1 and CDR2: LGHDT and YNNKEL (reference sequence). The CDR3 DNA sequence: TGTGCCAGCAGCCAAGGGGGGGGCGGTTACGAGCAGTACTTC. Encoded protein: CASSQGGGGYEQYF.

The CDR3 nucleotides read TGTGCCAGCAGCCCTCAGGGTCCCGCACGGGAGCAGTACTTC. Its translation: CASSPQGPAREQYF. The chain combines TRBV6-2 or TRBV6-3 with TRBJ2-7, with a possible D match to TRBD1 (5 bases). Per germline, CDR1 MNHEY and CDR2 SVGEGT. The CDR3 length is 14 residues. V lost 6 bases, J lost 7 bases, and 19 bases lay in between.

The genes are TRBV2 and TRBJ2-2; D is possibly TRBD1 (5 bases). CDR3 length: 14 amino acids. Germline lookup yields CDR1 SNHLY and CDR2 FYNNEI. V lost 4 bases and J lost 6, with 12 bases in between. CDR3 loop: CASSVWVGAGELFF. Written as DNA, the CDR3 is TGTGCCAGCAGTGTCTGGGTAGGGGCCGGGGAGCTGTTTTTT.

The chain employs TRBV4-3 and TRBJ1-4, with unresolved D. V dropped 8 bases and J dropped 7 bases, with 11 bases sitting between them. CDR3 length: 12 residues. Germline CDR1 is LGHNA and CDR2 is YSLEER. The CDR3 nucleotides are TGCGCCAGCCTTTTTGCCAGTGAAAAACTGTTTTTT. Residues: CASLFASEKLFF.

In this sample, this clone turned up a few times. The rearrangement links TRBV10-1 to TRBJ1-1, with 8 bases that match TRBD1. CDR1 is WNHNN, CDR2 SYGVQD, per germline (reference sequence). This CDR3 region has 11 residues. J was trimmed by 11 bases and V by 8 bases; bases with no gene match: 7. CDR3 loop: CASSGGSAAFF. CDR3 DNA: TGCGCCAGCTCAGGGGGCTCGGCTGCTTTCTTT.